The 28 T cell receptor beta chains below were found in one sample sequenced in a study of type 1 regulatory T cells (TCRdb year 2021). TCRdb lists the instrument as Illumina MiSeq. TCRdb reprocessed the public reads (quality trimming at Q25 with fastp, clone calling with MiXCR) and kept in-frame beta chains. Each CDR3 protein gets just one entry, which takes the most common genes and DNA from the rows behind it. The sample table lists 80,000 to 100,000 distinct CDR3 sequences, 31% of them with a count of one. Together, the top ten hold less than 2.5% of the sample. The sequencing input was CD4+ T cells, either the whole sample or a sorted fraction (not recorded which). Every receptor here comes from a human donor in good health.

This clonotype has just a few counts. The gene calls are TRBV5-1 and TRBJ2-2; either TRBD1 or TRBD2 may fit D (6 bases each). Trimming removed 4 bases from V and 7 bases from J, with 11 bases in between. The CDR3 extends over 13 amino acids. Per germline, CDR1 SGHRS and CDR2 YFSETQ. CDR3: CASSPEGGGELFF. CDR3 DNA: TGCGCCAGCAGCCCGGAGGGGGGCGGGGAGCTGTTTTTT.

This clonotype appeared a few times. The chain combines TRBV6-2 or TRBV6-3 with TRBJ2-7, with a tentative D call TRBD2 (5 bases). V lost 4 bases, J lost 4 bases, and 23 bases lay in between. From germline, CDR1 is MNHEY and CDR2 SVGEGT. The CDR3 contains 17 residues. The CDR3 DNA sequence: TGTGCCAGCAGTTCCCTACCTCTTGGGAGTGTGTGGTACGAGCAGTACTTC. It codes for CASSSLPLGSVWYEQYF.

The V and J genes are TRBV5-4 and TRBJ1-2, with D possibly being TRBD1 (6 bases). The V end was cut by 4 bases, the J end by 4 bases, with 14 bases between. The CDR3 consists of 14 residues. The germline gives CDR1 SGHNT, CDR2 YYREEE (reference sequence). The CDR3 reads CASSIRQAAYGYTF. In DNA form, the CDR3 reads TGTGCCAGCAGCATACGACAGGCCGCCTATGGCTACACCTTC.

This clonotype was detected a few times. The chain couples TRBV5-5 to TRBJ2-3, with 7 bases identical to TRBD2. The CDR3 loop spans 16 amino acids. Germline-derived CDR1 and CDR2 are SGHKS and YYEKEE (reference sequence). The J segment lost 0 bases and the V segment lost 4 bases, leaving 8 bases of the junction unmatched. This CDR3 is CASSLGGVASTDTQYF. CDR3 coding DNA: TGTGCCAGCAGCCTTGGGGGGGTAGCTAGCACAGATACGCAGTATTTT. Based on the CDR3 plus reference TRBV5-5 and TRBJ2-3, the full variable domain is DAGVTQSPTHLIKTRGQQVTLRCSPISGHKSVSWYQQVLGQGPQFIFQYYEKEERGRGNFPDRFSARQFPNYSSELNVNALLLGDSALYLCASSLGGVASTDTQYFGPGTRLTVL.

The chain uses TRBV18 and TRBJ2-7; 7 bases are a match to TRBD1. The V gene end was trimmed by 0 bases and the J gene end by 1 base; junction bases not matched to a gene: 9. This CDR3 region has 17 residues. The V gene's germline CDR1 is KGHSH and CDR2 LQKENI. The CDR3 sequence is CASSPPLTGDRSYEQYF. CDR3 in DNA: TGTGCCAGCTCACCACCCTTAACAGGGGATCGGTCCTACGAGCAGTACTTC.

The genes are TRBV20-1 and TRBJ2-2; D is perhaps TRBD1 (6 bases). The CDR3 loop spans 12 amino acids. Trimming removed 3 bases from V and 5 bases from J, with 7 bases in between. Germline V CDR1 and CDR2: DFQATT, SNEGSKA (reference sequence). The CDR3 region has the DNA TGCAGTGCTAGCCAGGGGACCGGGGAGCTGTTTTTT. This encodes CSASQGTGELFF.

This clonotype was counted a few times. The chain employs TRBV4-3 and TRBJ1-4; no reliable D call. The CDR3 loop spans 16 amino acids. The germline CDR1 and CDR2 sequences are LGHNA and YSLEER. Deletions cut 1 base from V and 0 bases from J, with 9 bases between. The CDR3 sequence: CASSQVLASTNEKLFF. CDR3 in DNA: TGCGCCAGCAGCCAAGTTTTGGCCTCAACTAATGAAAAACTGTTTTTT.

Comments on this clonotype: The junction differs from germline at one of its ends, possibly a read error. V usage is TRBV11-2 and J usage is TRBJ2-2, with 7 bases fitting TRBD2. The CDR3 length is 17 residues. Germline V gives CDR1 SGHAT, CDR2 FQNNGV. CDR3 DNA sequence: TGTGCCAGCAGCTTAGATTCGACTAGCTTTGGCACCGGGGAGCTGTTTTTC. Protein product: CASSLDSTSFGTGELFF.

This clonotype was counted between two and nine times. The rearrangement joins TRBV29-1 to TRBJ2-5; TRBD2 agrees at 9 bases. The V gene end was trimmed by 5 bases and the J gene end by 2 bases; junction bases not matched to a gene: 9. This CDR3 contains 15 residues. Germline CDR1 is SQVTM and CDR2 is ANQGSEA. In nucleotides, the CDR3 is TGCAGCGTTAGACCCCGTCTAGCGGGACAAGAGACCCAGTACTTC. Amino acid sequence: CSVRPRLAGQETQYF.

The V gene is TRBV12-3 or TRBV12-4, the J gene TRBJ1-4; 12 bases are a match to TRBD1. There are 16 residues in the CDR3. The trim removed 0 bases at V and 8 bases at J, leaving 4 bases unmatched. CDR3: CASSLAPGQGAEKLFF. The CDR3 DNA reads as TGTGCCAGCAGTTTAGCCCCGGGACAGGGGGCGGAAAAACTGTTTTTT.

This clonotype has only a few counts. The rearrangement joins TRBV5-1 to TRBJ2-1; TRBD2 matches 10 bases. This CDR3 contains 16 residues. Germline loops: CDR1 SGHRS, CDR2 YFSETQ. J lost 5 bases, V lost 4 bases, and 9 bases had no gene match. CDR3 coding DNA: TGCGCCAGCAGCGGCCCTAGCGGGAGTCTTAACAATGAGCAGTTCTTC. Encoded protein: CASSGPSGSLNNEQFF.

This clonotype was detected a few times. The rearrangement joins TRBV3-1 to TRBJ2-1; D uncertain. Germline V lookup: CDR1 LGHDT, CDR2 YNNKEL (reference sequence). The CDR3 sequence is 15 residues long. The ends were cut back, 4 bases at V and 7 bases at J, with 17 bases in the middle. In DNA form, the CDR3 reads TGTGCCAGCAGCCTAACTGACAACGTTGGAAATGAGCAGTTCTTC. Its protein product is CASSLTDNVGNEQFF.

The chain couples TRBV2 to TRBJ2-1; either TRBD1 or TRBD2 may supply D (6 bases each). The CDR3 extends over 14 amino acids. The germline CDR1 and CDR2 sequences are SNHLY and FYNNEI. Trimming left V 4 bases short and J 9 bases short, with 16 bases between. CDR3 residues: CASSAVRGAGEQFF. For the CDR3, the DNA is TGTGCCAGCAGTGCAGTGAGGGGGGCGGGTGAGCAGTTCTTC.

The chain employs TRBV7-8 and TRBJ2-3; the D is unclear. The CDR3 sequence is 15 residues long. Trimming stripped 1 base from V and 2 bases from J, with 10 bases between. Germline CDR1 is SGHVS and CDR2 is FQNEAQ. The CDR3 protein is CASSLGGANTDTQYF. In DNA, the CDR3 is TGTGCCAGCAGCTTAGGCGGAGCCAACACAGATACGCAGTATTTT. Together with reference TRBV7-8 and TRBJ2-3, the CDR3 gives the full variable domain: GAGVSQSPRYKVAKRGQDVALRCDPISGHVSLFWYQQALGQGPEFLTYFQNEAQLDKSGLPSDRFFAERPEGSVSTLKIQRTQQEDSAVYLCASSLGGANTDTQYFGPGTRLTVL.

A few counts support this clonotype. The chain joins TRBV5-1 to TRBJ2-2, with 11 positions matching TRBD2. This CDR3 region has 15 residues. Germline V gene lookup returns CDR1 SGHRS and CDR2 YFSETQ. V lost 8 bases, J lost 0 bases, and 3 bases stayed unmatched. The CDR3 DNA follows: TGCGCCAGTTCTAGCGGGAGGCCGAACACCGGGGAGCTGTTTTTT. This codes for CASSSGRPNTGELFF.

In this sample, this clonotype turned up a few times. The chain has TRBV20-1 and TRBJ2-6; TRBD2 aligns across 10 bases. The germline V gene encodes CDR1 DFQATT and CDR2 SNEGSKA (reference sequence). With 0 bases clipped from V and 2 bases from J, the junction kept 4 bases outside the gene matches. The CDR3 totals 17 residues. The CDR3 DNA follows: TGCAGTGCTAGAGATCTAGCGGGAGCAACTGGGGCCAACGTCCTGACTTTC. Its translation is CSARDLAGATGANVLTF.

This clonotype turned up a few times. The rearrangement joins TRBV5-5 to TRBJ1-4; no firm D call. CDR1 SGHKS and CDR2 YYEKEE come from the germline V gene (reference sequence). CDR3 size: 15 residues. V dropped 1 base and J dropped 5 bases, with 12 bases sitting between them. The CDR3 sequence: CASSLRQEWNEKLFF. In DNA form, the CDR3 reads TGTGCCAGCAGCTTGAGGCAAGAATGGAATGAAAAACTGTTTTTT. Based on the CDR3 plus reference TRBV5-5 and TRBJ1-4, the full variable domain is DAGVTQSPTHLIKTRGQQVTLRCSPISGHKSVSWYQQVLGQGPQFIFQYYEKEERGRGNFPDRFSARQFPNYSSELNVNALLLGDSALYLCASSLRQEWNEKLFFGSGTQLSVL.

The chain is built from TRBV6-2 or TRBV6-3 and TRBJ1-2, with TRBD1 identical over 7 bases. The CDR3 is 14 amino acids. From germline, CDR1 is MNHEY and CDR2 SVGEGT. V lost 6 bases to trimming and J lost 4 bases; unmatched junction nucleotides: 8. The CDR3 region is CASRMGQRVYGYTF. The CDR3 nucleotides are TGTGCCAGCAGAATGGGACAGAGAGTCTATGGCTACACCTTC.

The V and J genes are TRBV28 and TRBJ2-7; D ambiguous. Germline V lookup: CDR1 MDHEN, CDR2 SYDVKM. The CDR3 runs to 14 residues. Between the trimmed V and J ends, which lost 6 bases and 6 bases, there was a span of 18 bases. CDR3 loop: CASSVRAQFIEQYF. The CDR3 region has the DNA TGTGCCAGCAGCGTCCGGGCCCAGTTCATCGAGCAGTACTTC.

There are a few counts of this clonotype. This chain joins TRBV3-1 and TRBJ2-7, with a tentative D call TRBD2 (6 bases). Germline V gives CDR1 LGHDT, CDR2 YNNKEL (reference sequence). This CDR3 region has 16 residues. V was pared by 1 base and J by 0 bases, with 13 bases between. CDR3 region: CASSQGSGPSSYEQYF. The CDR3 DNA is TGTGCCAGCAGCCAAGGAAGCGGGCCGAGCTCCTACGAGCAGTACTTC.

This chain links TRBV18 with TRBJ1-1; possible D gene TRBD1, 5 bases. CDR1 is KGHSH and CDR2 is LQKENI in the germline V gene. The CDR3 is 16 amino acids. V was cut by 0 bases and J by 5 bases, with 16 bases left in between. In nucleotides, the CDR3 is TGTGCCAGCTCACCACCTCGACAGAAACGGGGGACTGAAGCTTTCTTT. Protein: CASSPPRQKRGTEAFF.

V gene TRBV24-1 combines with J gene TRBJ1-1; D not resolved. CDR1 is KGHDR and CDR2 is SFDVKD in the germline V gene. This CDR3 is 16 amino acids long. V lost 7 bases and J lost 1, with 18 bases in between. This CDR3 is CATRTPRLLGNTEAFF. CDR3 DNA sequence: TGTGCCACCAGGACACCCAGGTTGTTGGGGAACACTGAAGCTTTCTTT.

This clonotype appeared once. V and J are TRBV5-1 and TRBJ1-2; the match to TRBD1 covers 9 bases. This CDR3 has 15 residues. Germline V CDR1 and CDR2: SGHRS, YFSETQ. V gave up 0 bases and J gave up 6 bases; unmatched junction bases: 6. CDR3 sequence reads: CASSLEGQGANGYTF. CDR3 bases: TGCGCCAGCAGCTTGGAGGGACAGGGAGCGAATGGCTACACCTTC.

This chain connects TRBV24-1 to TRBJ2-1, with D uncertain. The germline CDR1 and CDR2 sequences are KGHDR and SFDVKD. V gave up 3 bases and J gave up 8 bases, with 4 bases separating them. CDR3 length: 11 residues. The CDR3 nucleotides read TGTGCCACCAGTGATCGCGATGAGCAGTTCTTC. This sequence encodes CATSDRDEQFF.

This clonotype occurred a few times. The genes are TRBV15 and TRBJ1-5, with a possible D match to TRBD1 (5 bases). Germline lookup yields CDR1 LNHNV and CDR2 YYDKDF (reference sequence). Trimming cost V 0 bases and J 3 bases, with 12 bases left between them. The CDR3 extends over 16 amino acids. The CDR3 DNA follows: TGTGCCACCAGCAGAGATGGCAGGGTTGACAATCAGCCCCAGCATTTT. It codes for CATSRDGRVDNQPQHF.

The chain joins TRBV5-1 to TRBJ2-2; D unresolved. Trimming took off 5 bases at V and 2 bases at J, with 7 bases between the two ends. The germline V gene has CDR1 SGHRS and CDR2 YFSETQ. The CDR3 has 13 residues. The CDR3 spells CASRSGNTGELFF. The CDR3 DNA reads TGCGCCAGCAGGTCGGGTAACACCGGGGAGCTGTTTTTT. Complete variable domain (other parts from reference TRBV5-1 and TRBJ2-2): KAGVTQTPRYLIKTRGQQVTLSCSPISGHRSVSWYQQTPGQGLQFLFEYFSETQRNKGNFPGRFSGRQFSNSRSEMNVSTLELGDSALYLCASRSGNTGELFFGEGSRLTVL.

The chain links TRBV9 to TRBJ2-1; 10 bases align to TRBD2. V shed 0 bases, J shed 7 bases, and the junction held 10 bases outside the gene matches. The CDR3 loop spans 17 amino acids. Germline lookup yields CDR1 SGDLS and CDR2 YYNGEE. The CDR3, as DNA: TGTGCCAGCAGCGTAGTTTCTAGCGGGAGATTTGCAAATGAGCAGTTCTTC. It yields the protein CASSVVSSGRFANEQFF.

The genes are TRBV30 and TRBJ2-1, with 14 bases that match TRBD2. Germline CDR1 GTSNPN, CDR2 SVGIG (reference sequence). The CDR3 extends over 17 amino acids. Trimming cost V 5 bases and J 11 bases; bases outside gene matches: 17. This CDR3 is CAWGRLAGGPKTPQQFF. DNA for the CDR3: TGTGCCTGGGGAAGACTAGCGGGAGGGCCTAAAACCCCCCAGCAGTTCTTC.